Below are 20 T cell receptor beta chains sequenced from a single sample in a study of T-cell memory formation after mild COVID-19. TCRdb recomputed calls from the 5' RACE reads with MiXCR, one row per CDR3 protein. The sample holds approximately 240,000 distinct CDR3 sequences, 15% to 20% seen once. The sample was PBMCs or a T cell subset sorted from them (not recorded which). These receptors came from a man between 18 and 29 years old who had mild COVID-19 (a few samples of this study predate the infection). Cell type and time point are not known.

This clonotype was picked up a small number of times. The J gene is TRBJ2-1, the V gene TRBV7-9; D is unclear. Between the trimmed V and J ends, which lost 1 base and 4 bases, there was a span of 8 bases. Germline V gene data show CDR1 as SEHNR and CDR2 as FQNEAQ (reference sequence). CDR3 length: 14 residues. The CDR3 sequence is CASSLDPVYNEQFF. The CDR3 DNA is TGTGCCAGCAGCTTAGACCCGGTTTACAATGAGCAGTTCTTC.

The rearrangement joins TRBV6-2 or TRBV6-3 to TRBJ1-1; D call uncertain. The CDR3 sequence is 12 residues long. The V gene lost 0 bases and the J gene lost 8 bases, with 7 bases spanning the gap. Germline V gene data show CDR1 as MNHEY and CDR2 as SVGEGT. The CDR3 region has the DNA TGTGCCAGCAGTTACTCGCCGACCGAAGCTTTCTTT. Translated: CASSYSPTEAFF.

J is TRBJ1-2 and V is TRBV4-2; D is undetermined. This CDR3 is built from 12 residues. The V gene's germline CDR1 is LGHNA and CDR2 YNFKEQ. Trimming took off 3 bases at V and 3 bases at J, with 5 bases between the two ends. CDR3 sequence reads: CASSHPDYGYTF. DNA of the CDR3: TGTGCCAGCAGCCACCCGGACTATGGCTACACCTTC.

This clonotype was found a few times. The chain links TRBV12-3 or TRBV12-4 to TRBJ2-7, with a weak D call TRBD1 (6 bases). Between the trimmed V and J ends, which lost 6 bases and 1 base, there was a span of 13 bases. This CDR3 has 14 amino acids. Written as DNA, the CDR3 is TGTGCCAGCAGGGACCAGGGGACGTCCTACGAGCAGTACTTC. It specifies CASRDQGTSYEQYF.

The V and J genes are TRBV6-1 and TRBJ2-5; D is ambiguous. This CDR3 is 13 amino acids long. Trimming stripped 3 bases from V and 5 bases from J, with 10 bases between. Germline V gene lookup returns CDR1 MNHNS and CDR2 SASEGT. The CDR3 DNA follows: TGTGCCAGCAGTGATCCTATGACCGAGACCCAGTACTTC. This sequence encodes CASSDPMTETQYF.

This clonotype has just a few counts. The chain has TRBV20-1 and TRBJ1-2, with D hard to call. With 4 bases removed from V and 4 bases from J, the gap between germline ends came to 4 bases. The CDR3 loop spans 10 amino acids. CDR1 and CDR2 from the germline V gene are DFQATT and SNEGSKA (reference sequence). CDR3 protein: CSANSYGYTF. The CDR3, as DNA: TGCAGTGCTAATTCCTATGGCTACACCTTC.

This clonotype was recorded at least ten times. The chain carries TRBV5-1 and TRBJ2-5; TRBD1 is a possible D gene (5 bases). The CDR3 totals 14 residues. Germline lookup yields CDR1 SGHRS and CDR2 YFSETQ. Between the trimmed V and J ends, which lost 1 base and 5 bases, there was a span of 12 bases. CDR3 nucleotides: TGCGCCAGCAGCTTGATTGGGGCCGGGGAGACCCAGTACTTC. Residues: CASSLIGAGETQYF.

This clonotype was counted only a few times. The V gene is TRBV19, the J gene TRBJ2-2; D is unresolved. The CDR3 loop spans 17 amino acids. The germline V and J ends were trimmed by 6 bases and 2 bases, with 19 bases remaining between them. Germline V lookup: CDR1 LNHDA, CDR2 SQIVND (reference sequence). The CDR3 region is CASSRLRPYRNTGELFF. The CDR3 DNA sequence: TGTGCCAGTAGCCGCCTACGACCCTACCGAAACACCGGGGAGCTGTTTTTT.

The V and J genes are TRBV5-4 and TRBJ2-3; D is uncertain. V was clipped by 2 bases and J by 6 bases, with 16 bases between them. Per germline, CDR1 SGHNT and CDR2 YYREEE (reference sequence). The length of the CDR3 is 15 residues. The CDR3 DNA is TGTGCCAGCAGCTTTCGGTCCCGGCCGGCGGATACGCAGTATTTT. It yields the protein CASSFRSRPADTQYF.

The chain joins TRBV6-2 or TRBV6-3 to TRBJ1-1; D gene unclear. The germline V gene encodes CDR1 MNHEY and CDR2 SVGEGT. The CDR3 length is 14 residues. With 6 bases removed from V and 0 bases from J, the gap between germline ends came to 11 bases. The CDR3 is CASRAGGVNTEAFF. DNA for the CDR3: TGTGCCAGCAGAGCAGGCGGGGTGAACACTGAAGCTTTCTTT.

The table lists this clonotype with many counts. The gene calls are TRBV5-1 and TRBJ1-6, with a possible D match to TRBD1 (5 bases). CDR1 SGHRS and CDR2 YFSETQ come from the germline V gene. The CDR3 length is 14 residues. V shed 1 base and J shed 5 bases, with 7 bases lying between them. The CDR3 protein is CASSLQGHNSPLHF. CDR3 bases: TGCGCCAGCAGCTTGCAGGGCCATAATTCACCCCTCCACTTT.

This chain connects TRBV6-1 to TRBJ1-4; no clear D. V shed 10 bases and J shed 5 bases, with 14 bases lying between them. CDR1 MNHNS and CDR2 SASEGT come from the germline V gene. The length of the CDR3 is 13 residues. CDR3 residues: CATLLSRNEKLFF. DNA for the CDR3: TGTGCCACCCTCCTCTCCAGGAATGAAAAACTGTTTTTT.

This clonotype was seen only a few times. V is TRBV7-9 and J is TRBJ1-5, with TRBD1 as a possible D gene (6 bases). V shed 1 base and J shed 7 bases, with 14 bases lying between them. The CDR3 loop spans 15 amino acids. The germline V gene encodes CDR1 SEHNR and CDR2 FQNEAQ (reference sequence). CDR3 nucleotides: TGTGCCAGCAGCTTAGACACAGGGTTCGGACAGCCCCAGCATTTT. It is translated as CASSLDTGFGQPQHF.

The V call is TRBV21-1, the J call TRBJ2-3. TRBV21-1 is an annotated pseudogene. The CDR3 runs 12 residues. CDR3: CASRNSPDTQYF. In DNA form, the CDR3 reads TGTGCCAGCAGGAACAGCCCAGATACGCAGTATTTT.

This clonotype occurred a few times. This chain joins TRBV7-3 and TRBJ2-2; D is possibly TRBD1 (5 bases). V lost 5 bases, J lost 0 bases, and 16 bases lay in between. Per germline, CDR1 SGHTA and CDR2 FQGTGA. CDR3 length: 17 residues. This CDR3 is CASSDGRTSTNTGELFF. CDR3 DNA: TGTGCCAGCAGCGATGGAAGGACATCAACGAACACCGGGGAGCTGTTTTTT.

CDR3 amino acids: CASSAGGSGRGYTF. CDR3 in DNA: TGTGCCAGCAGTGCGGGCGGATCGGGAAGAGGCTACACCTTC. The chain recombines TRBV28 with TRBJ1-2; D call uncertain. Trimming stripped 5 bases from V and 8 bases from J, with 18 bases between. CDR1 and CDR2 from the germline V gene are MDHEN and SYDVKM. This CDR3 comprises 14 residues.

This clonotype was observed a handful of times. The gene calls are TRBV29-1 and TRBJ2-1; 11 positions agree with TRBD1. The CDR3 is made up of 12 amino acids. CDR1 SQVTM and CDR2 ANQGSEA come from the germline V gene. Trimming took 8 bases from V and 8 from J; bases not matched to a gene: 5. CDR3 protein: CSLRTGGDEQFF. The DNA for the CDR3 is TGCAGCCTTAGGACAGGGGGCGATGAGCAGTTCTTC.

This clonotype was seen repeatedly, ten times or more. The rearrangement uses TRBV9 and TRBJ1-2, with 7 bases identical to TRBD1. Trimming removed 3 bases from V and 7 bases from J; junction bases left unmatched: 6. In germline, CDR1 is SGDLS, CDR2 YYNGEE. The CDR3 is 13 amino acids. CDR3 loop: CASSATGEVGYTF. Here the CDR3 DNA reads TGTGCCAGCAGCGCTACAGGGGAGGTTGGCTACACCTTC.

This clonotype was counted between two and nine times. The genes are TRBV7-9 and TRBJ1-2; D gene unclear. Germline V lookup: CDR1 SEHNR, CDR2 FQNEAQ (reference sequence). Trimming removed 3 bases from V and 3 bases from J, with 11 bases in between. The length of the CDR3 is 14 residues. The CDR3 loop reads CASSFEPRDYGYTF. CDR3 nucleotide sequence: TGTGCCAGCAGCTTCGAGCCAAGGGACTATGGCTACACCTTC. The whole variable domain, remainder taken from reference TRBV7-9 and TRBJ1-2, is DTGVSQNPRHKITKRGQNVTFRCDPISEHNRLYWYRQTLGQGPEFLTYFQNEAQLEKSRLLSDRFSAERPKGSFSTLEIQRTEQGDSAMYLCASSFEPRDYGYTFGSGTRLTVV.

The chain uses TRBV18 and TRBJ2-7; D unresolved. In germline, CDR1 is KGHSH, CDR2 LQKENI. Trimming removed 6 bases from V and 3 bases from J, with 12 bases in between. The CDR3 sequence is 13 residues long. DNA of the CDR3: TGTGCCAGCTCCCCGAGCACCCACTACGAGCAGTACTTC. This sequence encodes CASSPSTHYEQYF.